These 12 T cell receptor beta chains share one sample of origin, sequenced in a study of T cells in localized non-small cell lung cancer. This table comes from immunoSEQ multiplex PCR, and its TCRdb copy is limited to in-frame clones, with some not included. The repertoire includes some 5,000 clones, 28% of them detected once, and around 5% sits in the top ten. The specimen comprised lung tumor tissue, sampled before any cancer treatment. The receptors were sampled from a man aged 40 to 70 with stage II lung adenocarcinoma.

The rearrangement joins TRBV28 to TRBJ2-1; D is unclear. The V end was cut by 6 bases, the J end by 6 bases, with 9 bases between. The CDR3 has 12 amino acids. Germline V lookup: CDR1 MDHEN, CDR2 SYDVKM. The CDR3 sequence: CASRKAGNEQFF. In nucleotides, the CDR3 is TGTGCCAGCAGAAAGGCCGGCAATGAGCAGTTCTTC.

This clone ranks as medium-sized. The genes are TRBV6-8 and TRBJ1-1; TRBD1 matches at 9 bases. The CDR3 totals 17 residues. V was pared by 5 bases and J by 10 bases, with 20 bases of the junction left unmatched. Germline V lookup: CDR1 MNHGY, CDR2 SAAAGT. CDR3 loop: CASSRVPGQGRVERAFF. The CDR3 DNA follows: TGTGCCAGCAGTCGAGTCCCGGGACAGGGAAGAGTGGAGCGAGCTTTCTTT.

V gene TRBV11-3 combines with J gene TRBJ2-5; D uncertain. CDR1 is SGHNT and CDR2 is YENEEA in the germline V gene. The CDR3 is 14 amino acids. V lost 5 bases and J lost 2, with 12 bases in between. The CDR3 DNA reads TGTGCCAGCAGCCTCCCAGGCCTGCAAGAGACCCAGTACTTC. Its protein product is CASSLPGLQETQYF.

This clone was picked up a small number of times. DNA for the CDR3: TGTGCCAGCAGTAGACTAGCGGGATCTGTCTACAATGAGCAGTTCTTC. Translated, it gives CASSRLAGSVYNEQFF. This rearrangement joins TRBV14 to TRBJ2-1, with 11 bases lining up with TRBD2. This CDR3 spans 16 amino acids. Trimming at V came to 6 bases and at J to 3 bases, leaving 7 bases not matched to a gene. Germline V CDR1 and CDR2: SGHDN, FVKESK.

The chain is built from TRBV6-8 and TRBJ1-1; D may be TRBD1 (5 bases). Trimming removed 5 bases at V and 1 base at J, with 14 bases between. Germline V gene data show CDR1 as MNHGY and CDR2 as SAAAGT. This CDR3 has 15 residues. CDR3 in DNA: TGTGCCAGCAGTCCCCTACCGACAGAGAACACTGAAGCTTTCTTT. This sequence encodes CASSPLPTENTEAFF.

The rearrangement joins TRBV18 to TRBJ2-3; D call uncertain. Per germline, CDR1 KGHSH and CDR2 LQKENI. Trimming took 5 bases from V and 5 from J, leaving 8 bases between them. This CDR3 is 12 amino acids long. CDR3 DNA sequence: TGTGCCAGCTCAGCCACGAGAGATACGCAGTATTTT. This gives the protein CASSATRDTQYF.

This clone is categorized as medium-sized. V is TRBV9 and J is TRBJ2-3; 7 bases line up with TRBD2. The CDR3 runs to 14 residues. The germline V gene encodes CDR1 SGDLS and CDR2 YYNGEE. The ends lost 9 bases at V and 4 bases at J; junction bases unmatched: 11. CDR3 protein: CATRGRGRPDTQYF. DNA for the CDR3: TGTGCCACCCGTGGGCGGGGGAGGCCAGATACGCAGTATTTT.

This clone was recorded a few times. The V call is TRBV11-3, the J call TRBJ2-3; D is unresolved. This CDR3 spans 15 amino acids. The germline CDR1 and CDR2 sequences are SGHNT and YENEEA. V was shortened by 1 base and J by 6 bases, with 14 bases between the two germline ends. The CDR3, as DNA: TGTGCCAGCAGCTTAGTCTCACAGTCTAGGGATACGCAGTATTTT. As protein: CASSLVSQSRDTQYF.

The V call is TRBV19, the J call TRBJ1-1, with D unresolved. The CDR3 has 17 amino acids. V was pared by 3 bases and J by 1 base, with 18 bases between. Germline V CDR1 and CDR2: LNHDA, SQIVND (reference sequence). CDR3 residues: CASSILGRSSQNTEAFF. The CDR3 coding sequence is TGTGCCAGTAGTATTTTGGGCAGAAGTTCACAGAACACTGAAGCTTTCTTT.

The chain's CDR3 is CASSWRESGANVLTF. Written as DNA, the CDR3 is TGCGCCAGCAGCTGGCGGGAATCTGGGGCCAACGTCCTGACTTTC. The chain has TRBV5-1 and TRBJ2-6; D is perhaps TRBD2 (6 bases). CDR3 size: 15 residues. CDR1 and CDR2 (germline): SGHRS, YFSETQ. Trimming removed 3 bases from V and 1 base from J, with 8 bases in between.

In this sample, this clone is medium-sized. The sample contains more than one DNA sequence encoding this CDR3. The CDR3 reads CASSEQGFNEQYF. The CDR3 nucleotides are TGTGCCAGCAGTGAACAGGGATTCAACGAGCAGTACTTC. This chain joins TRBV9 and TRBJ2-7, with D possibly being TRBD1 (6 bases). With 5 bases removed from V and 5 bases from J, the gap between germline ends came to 14 bases. The CDR3 length is 13 residues. CDR1 is SGDLS, CDR2 YYNGEE, per germline.

The CDR3 DNA is TGCAGCGTTGAAGATGGAGCGGGAGGGGTTCAGTATTTT. It encodes CSVEDGAGGVQYF. The V and J genes are TRBV29-1 and TRBJ2-3; 10 positions match TRBD2. This CDR3 region has 13 residues. Germline loops: CDR1 SQVTM, CDR2 ANQGSEA. The V segment lost 0 bases and the J segment 12 bases; nucleotides outside the gene matches: 6.